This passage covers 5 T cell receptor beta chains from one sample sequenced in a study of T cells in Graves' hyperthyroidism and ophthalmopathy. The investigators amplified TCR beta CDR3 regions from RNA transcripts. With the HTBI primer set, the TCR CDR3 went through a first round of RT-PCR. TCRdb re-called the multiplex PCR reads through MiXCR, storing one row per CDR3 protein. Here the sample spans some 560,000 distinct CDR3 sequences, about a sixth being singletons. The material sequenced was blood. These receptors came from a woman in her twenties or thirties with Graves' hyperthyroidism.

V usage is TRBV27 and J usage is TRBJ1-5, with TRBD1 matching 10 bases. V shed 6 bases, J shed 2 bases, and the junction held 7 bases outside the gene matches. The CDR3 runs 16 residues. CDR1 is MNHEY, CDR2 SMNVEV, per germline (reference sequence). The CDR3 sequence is CASSEYGTGGNQPQHF. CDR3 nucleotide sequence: TGTGCCAGCAGCGAATATGGGACAGGGGGCAATCAGCCCCAGCATTTT.

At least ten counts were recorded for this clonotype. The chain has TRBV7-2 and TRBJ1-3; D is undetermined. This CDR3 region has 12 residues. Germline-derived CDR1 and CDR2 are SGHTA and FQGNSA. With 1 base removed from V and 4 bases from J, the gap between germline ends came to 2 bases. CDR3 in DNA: TGTGCCAGCAGCTTAGGAGGAAACACCATATATTTT. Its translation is CASSLGGNTIYF.

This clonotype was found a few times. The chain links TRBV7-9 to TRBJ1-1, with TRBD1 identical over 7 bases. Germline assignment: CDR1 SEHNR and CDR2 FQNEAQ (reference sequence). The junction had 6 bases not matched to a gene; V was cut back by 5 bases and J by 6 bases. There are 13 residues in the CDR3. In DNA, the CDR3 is TGTGCCAGCAGCGTAGGGACAGCTTCTGAAGCTTTCTTT. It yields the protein CASSVGTASEAFF.

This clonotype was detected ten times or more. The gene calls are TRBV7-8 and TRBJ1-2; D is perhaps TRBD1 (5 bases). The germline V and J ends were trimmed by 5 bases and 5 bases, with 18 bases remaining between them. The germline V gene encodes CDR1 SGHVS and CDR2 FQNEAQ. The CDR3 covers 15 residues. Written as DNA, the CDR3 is TGTGCCAGCAGCATAGACATCGACAGCGCATATGGCTACACCTTC. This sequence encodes CASSIDIDSAYGYTF. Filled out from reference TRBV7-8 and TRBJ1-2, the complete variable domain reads GAGVSQSPRYKVAKRGQDVALRCDPISGHVSLFWYQQALGQGPEFLTYFQNEAQLDKSGLPSDRFFAERPEGSVSTLKIQRTQQEDSAVYLCASSIDIDSAYGYTFGSGTRLTVV.

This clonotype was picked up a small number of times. In DNA form, the CDR3 reads TGTGCCAGCAGCAGACCGATCTCTGGAAACACCATATATTTT. The encoded protein is CASSRPISGNTIYF. The rearrangement links TRBV7-9 to TRBJ1-3; D unclear. Per germline, CDR1 SEHNR and CDR2 FQNEAQ (reference sequence). The germline V and J ends were trimmed by 5 bases and 0 bases, with 8 bases remaining between them. The CDR3 runs 14 residues.